These T cell receptor beta chains were read from a single sample in a study of blood T cells in healthy people across ages. Via MiXCR, TCRdb re-called the 5' RACE reads, giving one row per CDR3 protein. Among about 1.5 million distinct CDR3 sequences listed, approximately 38% were seen once. The specimen sequenced was blood. These receptors were taken from a woman between 18 and 29 years old in good health. Both conserved end residues are trimmed from each CDR3. The D gene is left open where the match is weak. Not every row has a clone size; where given, it reads once, few, many or a size class.

V | D | size | CDR3
TRBV2 | . | few | ASEEQETQY
TRBV7-2 | TRBD2 | few | ASSLAGASGNNEQF
TRBV12-3/TRBV12-4 | . | few | ASSPTLMAGPSTDTQY
TRBV7-3 | . | . | ASSPTPGGSGGYT
TRBV18 | . | . | ASSPAAPPGGYGYT
TRBV28 | . | . | ASSPSAGAVFSYEQY
TRBV4-2 | TRBD2 | . | ASSQDPSLAASYNEQF
TRBV5-1 | . | few | ASSPSDALDGYT
TRBV5-1 | TRBD2 | . | ASSNSSGTCNEQF
TRBV3-1 | TRBD2 | . | ASSQGGSSPDTQY
TRBV3-1 | . | . | ASSFGGHGQEKLF
TRBV15 | . | few | ATSRDLGELF
TRBV5-1 | . | few | ASSYRFWGGNTEAF
TRBV2 | . | . | ASSNPGGSSTDTQY
TRBV18 | TRBD1 | . | ASSANTGGSFTDTQY
TRBV21-1 | . | . | ASSKAWVYEQY
TRBV3-1 | TRBD2 | . | ASSQEGTSGTRSYEQY
TRBV6-5 | . | . | ASSSPGAHGYT
TRBV5-1 | TRBD2 | few | ASSSTSGVYEQY
TRBV21-1 | . | few | ARSRSGGGANYGYT
TRBV24-1 | . | . | VTSEVGIGTQY
TRBV24-1 | TRBD1 | few | ATSDPGQGLYEQY
TRBV9 | . | few | ASSVVRGGSLYNEQF
TRBV10-3 | . | . | AISESGASGANVLT
TRBV20-1 | . | many | SAAKFDIQY
TRBV20-1 | . | . | SAQTASGANVLT
TRBV7-7 | . | . | ASSQSDTGELF
TRBV9 | . | once | ASSDGLGKNIQY
TRBV12-3/TRBV12-4 | TRBD1 | few | ASSFGTGVGYT
TRBV3-1 | TRBD2 | . | ASSQVASGRDNEQF
TRBV20-1 | TRBD2 | . | SARDATSGSNEQY
TRBV27 | TRBD2 | . | AIRGVPEVETQY
TRBV9 | . | . | ASSSLAGELF
TRBV9 | . | . | ASSVRDGNYEQY
TRBV6-1 | . | few | ATALREGNEQY
TRBV6-5 | . | . | ASSYSTQPTLKNTGELF
TRBV12-5 | . | . | ASGLVLSMRTAVEPQH
TRBV4-1 | . | . | ASSQGGRTNDQF
TRBV4-2 | . | few | ATRGAFQETQY
TRBV11-2 | TRBD1 | . | ASSQGAAKNIQY
TRBV12-3/TRBV12-4 | . | few | ASSLVGPQETQY
TRBV27 | . | . | ASSLGRLTPTDTQY
TRBV20-1 | . | few | SARVVGQNYGYT